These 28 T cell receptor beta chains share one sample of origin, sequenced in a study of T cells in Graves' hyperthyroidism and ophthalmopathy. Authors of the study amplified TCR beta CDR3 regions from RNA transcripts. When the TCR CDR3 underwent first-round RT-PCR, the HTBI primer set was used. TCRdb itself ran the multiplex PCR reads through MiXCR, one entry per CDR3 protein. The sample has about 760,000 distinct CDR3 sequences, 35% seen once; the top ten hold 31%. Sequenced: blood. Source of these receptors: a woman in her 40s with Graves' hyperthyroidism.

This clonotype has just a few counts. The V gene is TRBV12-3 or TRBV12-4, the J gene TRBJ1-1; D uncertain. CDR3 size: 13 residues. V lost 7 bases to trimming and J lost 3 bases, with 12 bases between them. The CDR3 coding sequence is TGTGCCAGCATCTCTTTTCCCTACACTGAAGCTTTCTTT. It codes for CASISFPYTEAFF.

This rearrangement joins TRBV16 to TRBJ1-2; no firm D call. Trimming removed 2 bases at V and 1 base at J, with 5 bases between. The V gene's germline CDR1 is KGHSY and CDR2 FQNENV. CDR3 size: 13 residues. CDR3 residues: CASSQVINYGYTF. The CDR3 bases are TGTGCCAGCAGCCAAGTAATTAACTATGGCTACACCTTC.

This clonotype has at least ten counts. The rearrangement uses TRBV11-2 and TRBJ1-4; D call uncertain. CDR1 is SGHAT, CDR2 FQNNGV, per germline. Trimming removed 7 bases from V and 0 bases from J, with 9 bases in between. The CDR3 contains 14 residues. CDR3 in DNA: TGTGCCAGCAACGATAGAGCAACTAATGAAAAACTGTTTTTT. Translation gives CASNDRATNEKLFF.

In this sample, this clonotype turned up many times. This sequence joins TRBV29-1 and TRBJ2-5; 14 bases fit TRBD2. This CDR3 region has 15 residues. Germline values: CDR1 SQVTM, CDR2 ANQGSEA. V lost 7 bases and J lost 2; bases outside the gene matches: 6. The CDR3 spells CSALTSGRDQETQYF. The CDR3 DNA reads TGCAGCGCCTTGACTAGCGGGAGGGATCAAGAGACCCAGTACTTC.

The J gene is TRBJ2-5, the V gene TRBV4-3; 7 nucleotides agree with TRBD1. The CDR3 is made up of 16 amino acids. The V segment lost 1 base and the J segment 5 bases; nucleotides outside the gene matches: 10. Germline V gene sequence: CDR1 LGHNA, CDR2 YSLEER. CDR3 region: CASSQGIRQGSETQYF. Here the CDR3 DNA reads TGCGCCAGCAGCCAAGGGATCAGACAGGGTTCTGAGACCCAGTACTTC.

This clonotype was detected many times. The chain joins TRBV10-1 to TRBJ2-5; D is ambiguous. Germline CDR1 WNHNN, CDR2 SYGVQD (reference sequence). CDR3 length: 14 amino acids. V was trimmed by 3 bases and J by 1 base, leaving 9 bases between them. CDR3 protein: CASSDDRVQETQYF. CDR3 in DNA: TGCGCCAGCAGTGATGACCGGGTCCAAGAGACCCAGTACTTC.

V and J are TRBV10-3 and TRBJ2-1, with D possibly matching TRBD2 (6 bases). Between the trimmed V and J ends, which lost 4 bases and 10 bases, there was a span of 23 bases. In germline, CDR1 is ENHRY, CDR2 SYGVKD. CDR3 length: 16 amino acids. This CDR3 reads CAISGPERAFLGEQFF. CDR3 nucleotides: TGTGCCATCAGTGGCCCCGAGCGGGCCTTCTTGGGGGAGCAGTTCTTC.

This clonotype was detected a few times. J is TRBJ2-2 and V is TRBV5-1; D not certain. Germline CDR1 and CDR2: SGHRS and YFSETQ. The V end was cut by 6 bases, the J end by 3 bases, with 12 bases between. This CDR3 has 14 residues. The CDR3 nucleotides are TGCGCCAGCAAGGATCGAGCTGACACCGGGGAGCTGTTTTTT. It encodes CASKDRADTGELFF.

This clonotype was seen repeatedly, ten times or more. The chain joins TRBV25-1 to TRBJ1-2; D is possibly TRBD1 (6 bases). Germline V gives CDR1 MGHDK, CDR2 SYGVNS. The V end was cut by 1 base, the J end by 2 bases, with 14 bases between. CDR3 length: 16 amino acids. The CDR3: CASSEFVGGRNYGYTF. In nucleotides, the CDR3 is TGTGCCAGCAGTGAATTCGTAGGGGGACGGAACTATGGCTACACCTTC.

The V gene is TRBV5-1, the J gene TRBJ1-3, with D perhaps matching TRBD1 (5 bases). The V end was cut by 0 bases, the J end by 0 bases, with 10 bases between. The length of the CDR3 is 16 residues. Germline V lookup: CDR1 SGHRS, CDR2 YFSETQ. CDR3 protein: CASSLAGTLSGNTIYF. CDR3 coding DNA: TGCGCCAGCAGCTTGGCCGGGACTCTCTCTGGAAACACCATATATTTT.

The CDR3 is CASSLGGGGATDTQYF. The DNA of the CDR3 is TGTGCCAGCAGCTTAGGAGGCGGGGGGGCCACAGATACGCAGTATTTT. The rearrangement uses TRBV7-2 and TRBJ2-3, with 9 bases matching TRBD2. The V gene's germline CDR1 is SGHTA and CDR2 FQGNSA. The CDR3 is 16 residues long. V shed 1 base and J 2 bases; nucleotides not matched to a gene: 4.

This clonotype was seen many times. CDR3 DNA sequence: TGTGCCAGCAGTTTCGGGGGCGAAAAACTGTTTTTT. This codes for CASSFGGEKLFF. The rearrangement uses TRBV12-3 or TRBV12-4 and TRBJ1-4; a possible D gene is TRBD1 (6 bases). V lost 3 bases and J 8 bases, leaving 7 bases between the germline ends. This CDR3 is built from 12 residues.

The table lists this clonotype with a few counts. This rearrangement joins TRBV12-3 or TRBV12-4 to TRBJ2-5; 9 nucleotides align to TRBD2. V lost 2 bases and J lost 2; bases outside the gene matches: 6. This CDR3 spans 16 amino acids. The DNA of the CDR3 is TGTGCCAGCAGTTTAAGTAGCGGGGGACTGCAAGAGACCCAGTACTTC. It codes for CASSLSSGGLQETQYF.

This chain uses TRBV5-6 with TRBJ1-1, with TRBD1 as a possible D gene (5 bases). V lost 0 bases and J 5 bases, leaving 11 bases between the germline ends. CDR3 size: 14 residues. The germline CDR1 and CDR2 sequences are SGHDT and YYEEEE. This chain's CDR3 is CASSLVGGRTEAFF. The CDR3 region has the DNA TGTGCCAGCAGCTTGGTTGGGGGAAGGACTGAAGCTTTCTTT.

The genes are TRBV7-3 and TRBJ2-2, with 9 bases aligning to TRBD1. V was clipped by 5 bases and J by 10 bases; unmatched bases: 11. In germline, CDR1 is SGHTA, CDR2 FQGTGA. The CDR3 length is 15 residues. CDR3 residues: CASSPTGTGSKELFF. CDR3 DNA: TGTGCCAGCAGCCCAACCGGGACAGGGAGTAAGGAGCTGTTTTTT.

The CDR3 spells CSARHGGNLYGYTF. The CDR3 DNA reads as TGCAGTGCCCGCCACGGAGGGAACCTTTATGGCTACACCTTC. This chain connects TRBV20-1 to TRBJ1-2; no definite D call. Germline V CDR1 and CDR2: DFQATT, SNEGSKA (reference sequence). Trimming left V 6 bases short and J 5 bases short, with 19 bases between. The CDR3 extends over 14 amino acids.

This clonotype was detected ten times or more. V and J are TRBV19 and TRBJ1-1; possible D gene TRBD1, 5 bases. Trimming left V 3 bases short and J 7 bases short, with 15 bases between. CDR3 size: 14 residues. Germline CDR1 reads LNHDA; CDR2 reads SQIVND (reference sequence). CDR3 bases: TGTGCCAGTAGTATCCCTTCAGGGTCTGGTGAAGCTTTCTTT. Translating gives CASSIPSGSGEAFF.

The CDR3 DNA reads TGTGCCAGCAGCTTCTTGACAGGACAGACCTACGAGCAGTACTTC. The encoded protein is CASSFLTGQTYEQYF. The V gene is TRBV5-5, the J gene TRBJ2-7; perhaps TRBD1 as D (6 bases). V gave up 2 bases and J gave up 2 bases, with 14 bases separating them. There are 15 residues in the CDR3. Per the germline V gene, CDR1 is SGHKS and CDR2 is YYEKEE (reference sequence).

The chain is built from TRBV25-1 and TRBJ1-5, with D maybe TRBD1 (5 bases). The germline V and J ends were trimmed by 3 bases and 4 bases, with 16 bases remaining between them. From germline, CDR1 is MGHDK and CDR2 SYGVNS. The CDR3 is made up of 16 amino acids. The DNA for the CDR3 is TGTGCCAGCAGTGAGGGAGGGGAGGCAGCTAATCAGCCCCAGCATTTT. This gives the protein CASSEGGEAANQPQHF.

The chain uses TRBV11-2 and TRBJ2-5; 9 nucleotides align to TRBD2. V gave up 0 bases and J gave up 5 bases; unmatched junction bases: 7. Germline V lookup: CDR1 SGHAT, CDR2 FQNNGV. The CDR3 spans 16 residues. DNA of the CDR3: TGTGCCAGCAGCTTAGATTTGGCTAGCGGGGTGGAGACCCAGTACTTC. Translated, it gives CASSLDLASGVETQYF.

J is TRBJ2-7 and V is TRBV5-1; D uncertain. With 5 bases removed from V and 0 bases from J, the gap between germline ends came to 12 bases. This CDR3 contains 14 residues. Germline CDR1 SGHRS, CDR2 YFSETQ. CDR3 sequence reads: CASRIQSSSYEQYF. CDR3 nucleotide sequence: TGCGCCAGCAGAATACAGTCCTCCTCCTACGAGCAGTACTTC.

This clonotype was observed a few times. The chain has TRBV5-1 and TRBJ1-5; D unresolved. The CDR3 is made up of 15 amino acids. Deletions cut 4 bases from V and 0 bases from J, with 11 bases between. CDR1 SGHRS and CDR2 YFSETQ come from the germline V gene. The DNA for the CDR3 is TGCGCCAGCAGCCAAGACTCCGGTAGCAATCAGCCCCAGCATTTT. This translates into CASSQDSGSNQPQHF.

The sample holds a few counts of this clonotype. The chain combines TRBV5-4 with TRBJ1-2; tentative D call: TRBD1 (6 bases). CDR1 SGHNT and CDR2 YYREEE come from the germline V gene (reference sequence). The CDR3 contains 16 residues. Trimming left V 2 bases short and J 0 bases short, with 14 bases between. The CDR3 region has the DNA TGTGCCAGCAGCTTAATAACCAGGGGCGCTAACTATGGCTACACCTTC. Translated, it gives CASSLITRGANYGYTF. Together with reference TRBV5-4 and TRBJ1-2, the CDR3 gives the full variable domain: ETGVTQSPTHLIKTRGQQVTLRCSSQSGHNTVSWYQQALGQGPQFIFQYYREEENGRGNFPPRFSGLQFPNYSSELNVNALELDDSALYLCASSLITRGANYGYTFGSGTRLTVV.

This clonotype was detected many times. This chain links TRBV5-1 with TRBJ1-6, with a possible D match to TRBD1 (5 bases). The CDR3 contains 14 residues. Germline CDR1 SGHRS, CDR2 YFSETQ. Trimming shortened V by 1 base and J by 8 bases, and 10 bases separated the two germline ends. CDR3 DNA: TGCGCCAGCAGCTTGCGGCAGGGTGATTCACCCCTCCACTTT. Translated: CASSLRQGDSPLHF.

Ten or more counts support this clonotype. CDR3 amino acids: CASSLSSGVGYEQYF. Here the CDR3 DNA reads TGTGCCAGCAGCTTAAGTTCGGGAGTCGGCTACGAGCAGTACTTC. The chain couples TRBV7-3 to TRBJ2-7; a weak D match, TRBD2 (6 bases). This CDR3 region has 15 residues. The V end was cut by 1 base, the J end by 3 bases, with 13 bases between. CDR1 is SGHTA and CDR2 is FQGTGA in the germline V gene.

The CDR3 sequence: CASESTGSQAFF. CDR3 nucleotide sequence: TGTGCCAGCGAGTCTACCGGGTCGCAAGCTTTCTTT. The chain uses TRBV6-5 and TRBJ1-1; D call uncertain. This CDR3 comprises 12 residues. Trimming cost V 8 bases and J 9 bases, with 16 bases left between them. CDR1 MNHEY and CDR2 SVGAGI come from the germline V gene.

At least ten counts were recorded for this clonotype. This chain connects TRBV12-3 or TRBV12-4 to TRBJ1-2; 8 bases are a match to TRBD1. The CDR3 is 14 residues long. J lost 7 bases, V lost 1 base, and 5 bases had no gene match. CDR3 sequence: CASSLGRGQFGYTF. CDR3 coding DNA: TGTGCCAGCAGTTTAGGCAGGGGGCAGTTTGGCTACACCTTC.

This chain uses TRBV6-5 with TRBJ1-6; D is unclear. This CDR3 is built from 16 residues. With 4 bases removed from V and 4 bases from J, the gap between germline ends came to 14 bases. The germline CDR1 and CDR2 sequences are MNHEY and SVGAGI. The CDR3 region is CASSLLLKKYNSPLHF. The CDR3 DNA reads TGTGCCAGCAGTTTATTGCTAAAGAAATATAATTCACCCCTCCACTTT.